This T cell receptor (beta chain) was sequenced in a study of CD8+CD57+ T cells in acquired aplastic anemia. At the level of the study: Where healthy donors were concerned, CD4+ cells averaged approximately 11 million reads.

This clonotype has ten or more counts. Its matching antigen is unknown. The template used for profiling TCR beta VDJ and CDR3 was genomic DNA. TCRdb recomputed calls from the reads with MiXCR, one row per CDR3 protein. The table includes hundreds of thousands of distinct CDR3 sequences, just under 70% detected once. This CDR3 is built from 15 residues. Germline values: CDR1 MNHEY, CDR2 SVGEGT. V gave up 6 bases and J gave up 0 bases; unmatched junction bases: 5. Study outcomes and limitations: The number of CD8+ CDR3 sequences shared by patients and controls was approximately 28.

V and J are TRBV6-2 or TRBV6-3 and TRBJ2-7, with 10 bases matching TRBD2. Source material: sorted CD4+, CD8+, or CD8+CD57+ T cells (not recorded which) from PBMCs. The TCR originated in a human donor in good health, serving as a control. The CDR3 is CASRTSGTSSYEQYF. The CDR3, as DNA: TGTGCCAGCAGAACTAGCGGGACCAGCTCCTACGAGCAGTACTTC.